One sample yielded the 2 T cell receptor beta chains listed below, sequenced in a study of liver allograft versus peripheral blood T cells. In the study overall: A comparison was made between T cell receptor repertoires in transplanted livers and those in recipients' peripheral blood.

A single record per CDR3 protein comes from TCRdb applying MiXCR to the reads. The sample holds about 11,000 distinct CDR3 sequences, about 25% seen once. The receptors shown here come from a human patient who had a liver transplant. Some T cells may have come from the graft donor.

The table lists this clonotype with a few counts. The chain recombines TRBV6-1 with TRBJ2-7, with D maybe TRBD2 (6 bases). The CDR3 covers 13 residues. V was clipped by 8 bases and J by 3 bases, with 14 bases between them. Per the germline V gene, CDR1 is MNHNS and CDR2 is SASEGT. CDR3 DNA: TGTGCCAGCCGTTATAATAGCGGCTACGAGCAGTACTTC. This codes for CASRYNSGYEQYF.

This clonotype is medium-sized by share. The CDR3 is CASSKGLNYGYTF. The CDR3 bases are TGTGCCAGTAGTAAAGGGCTTAACTATGGCTACACCTTC. The chain joins TRBV19 to TRBJ1-2, with D hard to call. The germline CDR1 and CDR2 sequences are LNHDA and SQIVND (reference sequence). With 4 bases removed from V and 1 base from J, the gap between germline ends came to 7 bases. The CDR3 covers 13 residues.